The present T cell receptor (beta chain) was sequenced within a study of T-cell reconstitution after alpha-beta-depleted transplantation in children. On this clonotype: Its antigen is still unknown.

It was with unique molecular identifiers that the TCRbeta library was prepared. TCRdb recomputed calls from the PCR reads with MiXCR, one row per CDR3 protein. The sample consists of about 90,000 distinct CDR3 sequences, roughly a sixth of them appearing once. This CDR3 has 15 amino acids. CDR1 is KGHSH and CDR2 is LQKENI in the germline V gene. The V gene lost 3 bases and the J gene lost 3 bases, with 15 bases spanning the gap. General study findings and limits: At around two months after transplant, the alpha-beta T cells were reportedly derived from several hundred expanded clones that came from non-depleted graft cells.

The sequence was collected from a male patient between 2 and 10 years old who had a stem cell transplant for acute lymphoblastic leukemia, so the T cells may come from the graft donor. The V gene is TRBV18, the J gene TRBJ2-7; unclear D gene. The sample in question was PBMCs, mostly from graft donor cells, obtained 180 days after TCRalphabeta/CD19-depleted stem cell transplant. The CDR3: CASSPVSTASYEQYF. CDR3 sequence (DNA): TGTGCCAGCTCACCCGTAAGTACAGCGAGCTACGAGCAGTACTTC. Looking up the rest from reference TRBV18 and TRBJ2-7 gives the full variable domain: NAGVMQNPRHLVRRRGQEARLRCSPMKGHSHVYWYRQLPEEGLKFMVYLQKENIIDESGMPKERFSAEFPKEGPSILRIQQVVRGDSAAYFCASSPVSTASYEQYFGPGTRLTVT.